This T cell receptor beta chain appears in the sequencing data of a study of T-cell memory formation after mild COVID-19. Via MiXCR, TCRdb re-called the 5' RACE reads, giving one row per CDR3 protein. The table lists 350,000 to 500,000 distinct CDR3 sequences, under 25% of them singletons. The CDR3 is 15 amino acids. Germline CDR1 reads SGHRS; CDR2 reads YFSETQ. The ends were cut back, 4 bases at V and 6 bases at J, with 17 bases in the middle. The sequence was obtained from an adult woman who had mild COVID-19 (a few samples of this study predate the infection). Cell type and time point are not known. The source material was PBMCs or a T cell subset sorted from them (not recorded which). J is TRBJ1-5 and V is TRBV5-1; tentatively, D is TRBD1 (5 bases). CDR3 DNA: TGCGCCAGCAGCCGGGACGGAGCTCCCGGTCAGCCCCAGCATTTT. It yields the protein CASSRDGAPGQPQHF.